The source of this T cell receptor beta chain is a study of blood T cell repertoires in COVID-19. Between the trimmed V and J ends, which lost 5 bases and 4 bases, there was a span of 5 bases. Germline V gives CDR1 MGHDK, CDR2 SYGVNS. The CDR3 is 11 residues long. Produced via immunoSEQ multiplex PCR; TCRdb's table is partial and in-frame only. The profile shows roughly 230,000 clones, 65% to 85% of them singletons. The material sequenced was PBMCs or T cells enriched from blood (not recorded which). This sequence was found in a man between 45 and 60 years old who had recovered from COVID-19. This sequence joins TRBV25-1 and TRBJ1-2; D call uncertain. The CDR3: CASSYLYGYTF. The CDR3 DNA sequence: TGTGCCAGCAGTTATCTCTATGGCTACACCTTC.